What follows are 27 T cell receptor beta chains derived from one specimen sequenced in a study of blood T cell repertoires in COVID-19. TCRdb's table, derived via immunoSEQ multiplex PCR, lists solely in-frame clones and lacks some. The data contain 140,000 or so clones, 65% to 85% of them singletons. The sequenced sample was peripheral blood. All receptors come from a man aged 25-40 years with COVID-19, enrolled during active disease.

The chain combines TRBV5-6 with TRBJ1-6; 8 bases fit TRBD1. V trimming: 1 base; J trimming: 6 bases; junction bases outside the gene matches: 3. The CDR3 has 15 residues. Per germline, CDR1 SGHDT and CDR2 YYEEEE. The CDR3 region has the DNA TGTGCCAGCAGCTTGAACAGGGGGATTAATTCACCCCTCCACTTT. Protein: CASSLNRGINSPLHF.

This chain connects TRBV3-1 (or the pseudogene TRBV3-2) to TRBJ2-7; possible D gene TRBD2, 5 bases. Germline lookup yields CDR1 LGHDT and CDR2 YNNKEL (reference sequence). Trimming removed 1 base from V and 6 bases from J, with 13 bases in between. The CDR3 is made up of 14 amino acids. The DNA of the CDR3 is TGTGCCAGCAGCCAAGGCTGGCAGGCGGGCGAGCAGTACTTC. It is translated as CASSQGWQAGEQYF.

The J gene is TRBJ2-7, the V gene TRBV27; 8 nucleotides line up with TRBD1. The V gene end was trimmed by 3 bases and the J gene end by 2 bases; junction bases not matched to a gene: 3. CDR1 MNHEY and CDR2 SMNVEV come from the germline V gene (reference sequence). The CDR3 length is 14 residues. The CDR3: CASSFGQGTYEQYF. DNA for the CDR3: TGTGCCAGCAGTTTTGGACAGGGAACCTACGAGCAGTACTTC.

As regards this clone: Additional DNA sequences in this sample encode the identical CDR3. The rearrangement links TRBV28 to TRBJ2-7, with 11 bases that match TRBD2. V lost 5 bases, J lost 3 bases, and 6 bases stayed unmatched. The CDR3 covers 15 residues. CDR1 and CDR2 from the germline V gene are MDHEN and SYDVKM. The CDR3, as DNA: TGTGCCAGCAGTGCACCGGGACTAGCGGTCTACGAGCAGTACTTC. Translation: CASSAPGLAVYEQYF.

This clone occurred once. Within the sample, other DNA sequences also encode this same CDR3. The V call is TRBV10-3, the J call TRBJ1-5; D is undetermined. The V gene's germline CDR1 is ENHRY and CDR2 SYGVKD. The CDR3 consists of 13 residues. Trimming pared 2 bases from V and 5 bases from J, leaving 7 bases between. CDR3 coding DNA: TGTGCCATCAGTGAGGCTGAGGATCAGCCCCAGCATTTT. Its translation: CAISEAEDQPQHF.

DNA of the CDR3: TGTGCCAGCAGTTTATCGCTAGCGGGAGATGGGAATGAGCAGTTCTTC. Its protein product is CASSLSLAGDGNEQFF. V is TRBV28 and J is TRBJ2-1; 10 bases are a match to TRBD2. Germline-derived CDR1 and CDR2 are MDHEN and SYDVKM. The CDR3 contains 16 residues. V trimming: 1 base; J trimming: 7 bases; junction bases outside the gene matches: 7. Filled out from reference TRBV28 and TRBJ2-1, the complete variable domain reads DVKVTQSSRYLVKRTGEKVFLECVQDMDHENMFWYRQDPGLGLRLIYFSYDVKMKEKGDIPEGYSVSREKKERFSLILESASTNQTSMYLCASSLSLAGDGNEQFFGPGTRLTVL.

This chain connects TRBV2 to TRBJ1-5, with 8 nucleotides matching TRBD1. CDR3 length: 15 amino acids. Germline V CDR1 and CDR2: SNHLY, FYNNEI. With 5 bases clipped from V and 7 bases from J, the junction kept 10 bases outside the gene matches. Here the CDR3 DNA reads TGTGCCAGCAGTCTTGAGACAGGGACAGGACAGCCCCAGCATTTT. Encoded protein: CASSLETGTGQPQHF. The complete variable domain, with remaining parts taken from reference TRBV2 and TRBJ1-5, reads EPEVTQTPSHQVTQMGQEVILRCVPISNHLYFYWYRQILGQKVEFLVSFYNNEISEKSEIFDDQFSVERPDGSNFTLKIRSTKLEDSAMYFCASSLETGTGQPQHFGDGTRLSIL.

The chain recombines TRBV27 with TRBJ1-4, with 9 bases identical to TRBD1. V lost 6 bases and J lost 3; bases outside the gene matches: 5. The germline V gene has CDR1 MNHEY and CDR2 SMNVEV (reference sequence). The CDR3 loop spans 15 amino acids. This CDR3 is CASREQGASNEKLFF. Here the CDR3 DNA reads TGTGCCAGCAGGGAACAGGGGGCATCTAATGAAAAACTGTTTTTT. Combining the CDR3 with reference TRBV27 and TRBJ1-4 gives the whole variable domain EAQVTQNPRYLITVTGKKLTVTCSQNMNHEYMSWYRQDPGLGLRQIYYSMNVEVTDKGDVPEGYKVSRKEKRNFPLILESPSPNQTSLYFCASREQGASNEKLFFGSGTQLSVL.

This chain uses TRBV2 with TRBJ1-5; D is unclear. V dropped 0 bases and J dropped 1 base, with 7 bases sitting between them. CDR3 size: 15 residues. Germline-derived CDR1 and CDR2 are SNHLY and FYNNEI. The DNA for the CDR3 is TGTGCCAGCAGTGAAGCCCCCAGGAGCAATCAGCCCCAGCATTTT. Translating it yields CASSEAPRSNQPQHF.

This sequence joins TRBV11-2 and TRBJ2-7; perhaps TRBD1 as D (5 bases). Between the trimmed V and J ends, which lost 4 bases and 11 bases, there was a span of 18 bases. Per germline, CDR1 SGHAT and CDR2 FQNNGV. CDR3 length equals 13 residues. CDR3 region: CASSWNLRQGKYF. The CDR3, as DNA: TGTGCCAGCAGCTGGAACCTGAGGCAGGGAAAGTACTTC.

In this sample, this clone turned up once. J is TRBJ2-3 and V is TRBV5-4, with a possible D match to TRBD2 (6 bases). CDR1 and CDR2 from the germline V gene are SGHNT and YYREEE (reference sequence). The CDR3 has 15 residues. The germline V and J ends were trimmed by 4 bases and 6 bases, with 18 bases remaining between them. The CDR3: CASSRAGRDGDTQYF. CDR3 DNA: TGTGCCAGCAGCCGAGCGGGCCGAGACGGGGATACGCAGTATTTT.

V and J are TRBV5-1 and TRBJ2-6; D is possibly TRBD1 (6 bases). V was cut by 3 bases and J by 0 bases, with 7 bases left in between. Germline V CDR1 and CDR2: SGHRS, YFSETQ. The CDR3 covers 15 residues. Written as DNA, the CDR3 is TGCGCCAGCAGCTCGGACAGCTCTGGGGCCAACGTCCTGACTTTC. Its translation: CASSSDSSGANVLTF.

A few counts support this clone. This chain links TRBV7-3 with TRBJ1-1; D is uncertain. This CDR3 is 14 amino acids long. Trimming pared 5 bases from V and 4 bases from J, leaving 14 bases between. CDR1 is SGHTA, CDR2 FQGTGA, per germline. This chain's CDR3 is CASSPYLWSTEAFF. CDR3 in DNA: TGTGCCAGCAGCCCCTACCTCTGGAGCACTGAAGCTTTCTTT.

V and J are TRBV19 and TRBJ1-2; TRBD1 is a possible D gene (5 bases). The germline V gene has CDR1 LNHDA and CDR2 SQIVND (reference sequence). The CDR3 is 14 residues long. Trimming took off 7 bases at V and 5 bases at J, with 17 bases between the two ends. The CDR3 loop is CASTSTGTFYGYTF. CDR3 sequence (DNA): TGTGCCAGTACCTCAACCGGGACTTTTTATGGCTACACCTTC.

This chain links TRBV11-2 with TRBJ2-7; 11 bases fit TRBD1. Germline lookup yields CDR1 SGHAT and CDR2 FQNNGV. The V and J ends lost 2 bases and 7 bases, in that order; junction bases with no gene match: 7. CDR3 size: 15 residues. The CDR3 DNA sequence: TGTGCCAGCAGCTTAAGTTCCGGGACAGGGGGTGAGCAGTACTTC. Amino acids: CASSLSSGTGGEQYF.

The chain couples TRBV9 to TRBJ1-2; 7 bases agree with TRBD1. CDR3 length: 15 amino acids. Germline CDR1 SGDLS, CDR2 YYNGEE. The V and J ends lost 0 bases and 7 bases, in that order; junction bases with no gene match: 9. CDR3 protein: CASSVEGPRQGGYTF. The DNA for the CDR3 is TGTGCCAGCAGCGTAGAAGGGCCGAGACAGGGTGGCTACACCTTC.

J is TRBJ2-7 and V is TRBV4-3; D is perhaps TRBD2 (6 bases). Trimming cost V 0 bases and J 1 base, with 22 bases left between them. The CDR3 sequence is 19 residues long. Per germline, CDR1 LGHNA and CDR2 YSLEER. The CDR3, as DNA: TGCGCCAGCAGCCAAGAAATTTATACGGGAGACCTCCCTTCCTACGAGCAGTACTTC. This translates into CASSQEIYTGDLPSYEQYF.

V is TRBV10-3 and J is TRBJ2-5; D unclear. Trimming pared 9 bases from V and 2 bases from J, leaving 13 bases between. The CDR3 spans 13 residues. Germline-derived CDR1 and CDR2 are ENHRY and SYGVKD. As DNA, the CDR3 is TGTGCCATAAAACACAGTGATCAAGAGACCCAGTACTTC. Translated: CAIKHSDQETQYF.

The CDR3 DNA is TGTGCCAGCTTTGGGTCGAGGAACTACGAGCAGTACTTC. Translated, it gives CASFGSRNYEQYF. V gene TRBV27 combines with J gene TRBJ2-7; D not resolved. Trimming left V 8 bases short and J 3 bases short, with 14 bases between. The CDR3 extends over 13 amino acids. Germline V CDR1 and CDR2: MNHEY, SMNVEV (reference sequence).

The CDR3 loop is CSVETNIGLTDTQYF. CDR3 sequence (DNA): TGCAGCGTTGAAACGAATATTGGCCTCACAGATACGCAGTATTTT. The chain is built from TRBV29-1 and TRBJ2-3; D not certain. The germline V and J ends were trimmed by 2 bases and 2 bases, with 14 bases remaining between them. The CDR3 is 15 residues long. Germline CDR1 reads SQVTM; CDR2 reads ANQGSEA.

J is TRBJ2-7 and V is TRBV6-4; D gene uncertain. CDR1 and CDR2 from the germline V gene are MRHNA and SNTAGT. The CDR3 runs 17 residues. V lost 0 bases and J 0 bases, leaving 15 bases between the germline ends. In nucleotides, the CDR3 is TGTGCCAGCAGTGACTCGGTAGTAGCCTCCATCTCCTACGAGCAGTACTTC. Residues: CASSDSVVASISYEQYF.

The chain links TRBV19 to TRBJ2-7, with 8 bases identical to TRBD1. The CDR3 is made up of 13 amino acids. V was clipped by 5 bases and J by 6 bases; unmatched bases: 6. Germline V gene sequence: CDR1 LNHDA, CDR2 SQIVND (reference sequence). Here the CDR3 DNA reads TGTGCCAGTAGTGGCGAAACAGGGGGCGAGCAGTACTTC. It yields the protein CASSGETGGEQYF.

The chain has TRBV19 and TRBJ1-5, with a weak D call TRBD1 (5 bases). The germline V gene has CDR1 LNHDA and CDR2 SQIVND (reference sequence). Trimming stripped 10 bases from V and 4 bases from J, with 20 bases between. The CDR3 is 15 amino acids. CDR3 protein: CATTPSGGRNQPQHF. As DNA, the CDR3 is TGTGCCACCACGCCTTCGGGGGGAAGGAATCAGCCCCAGCATTTT.

This chain uses TRBV6-5 with TRBJ2-1; 10 positions match TRBD2. The CDR3 extends over 15 amino acids. CDR1 and CDR2 (germline): MNHEY, SVGAGI. Germline trimming cut 3 bases from V and 6 bases from J; bases unmatched to any gene: 5. As DNA, the CDR3 is TGTGCCAGCAGTTATGGATCTAGCGGGAGCAATGAGCAGTTCTTC. The encoded protein is CASSYGSSGSNEQFF.

J is TRBJ1-2 and V is TRBV6-6; D not certain. The CDR3 covers 13 residues. Germline V gene lookup returns CDR1 MNHNY and CDR2 SVGAGI (reference sequence). Deletions cut 6 bases from V and 1 base from J, with 9 bases between. The DNA for the CDR3 is TGTGCCAGCAGCCCGCAGGTTAACTATGGCTACACCTTC. Translating gives CASSPQVNYGYTF.

This chain connects TRBV18 to TRBJ2-2; possibly TRBD1 for D (5 bases). Germline assignment: CDR1 KGHSH and CDR2 LQKENI. This CDR3 is built from 13 residues. Trimming pared 4 bases from V and 5 bases from J, leaving 8 bases between. CDR3 nucleotide sequence: TGTGCCAGCTCACTAGCAGGGACCGGGGAGCTGTTTTTT. Translating gives CASSLAGTGELFF.

The chain couples TRBV7-2 to TRBJ2-7; TRBD2 agrees at 8 bases. CDR3 length: 16 residues. In germline, CDR1 is SGHTA, CDR2 FQGNSA. After removal of 3 bases from V and 6 bases from J, the junction contained 13 bases not matched to a gene. The CDR3 DNA sequence: TGTGCCAGCAGCTTGTCCCCCGGACTAGCTTCAGGCGAGCAGTACTTC. Translated: CASSLSPGLASGEQYF.